The source of this T cell receptor beta chain is a study of cytomegalovirus exposure and HLA in healthy donors (dated by TCRdb to about 2017). Notes on the research overall: In an earlier analysis of under 600 of the donors, 276 Gb of sequence data and 90 million to 120 million unique TCR beta sequences from about 179 million T cells were reported. An early release covering roughly 640 HLA-typed donors comprised roughly 300 gigabases of sequencing data and 85 million to 100 million unique TCR sequences. Of the roughly 400 genotyped donors, approximately 83% fell in the genetic ancestry cluster associated with self-reported Caucasian donors. The aim of the study was to test whether cataloging public T cell receptors could identify signatures of past pathogen exposure. Using immunosequencing, the study profiled T cell repertoires from fewer than 700 subjects and related those repertoires to cytomegalovirus serostatus. Besides the first cohort of around 700 subjects, a separate validation cohort made up of 120 different subjects was used. The study combined high-throughput TCR immunosequencing, statistical association of individual TCRs with disease status, and machine learning to predict cytomegalovirus infection status. To study patterns of TCR occurrence, a later analysis re-analyzed previously published TCR beta repertoires from under 750 donors and added high-resolution HLA genotyping. Rather than using new phenotypic data, the later analysis identified candidate immune exposures from TCR beta sequences and from how often those sequences occurred across donors. An earlier analysis of 587 of the donors used high-throughput TCR beta sequencing to judge whether each TCR beta V gene segment behaved as functional or pseudogenic. Donor age, sex, ethnicity and CMV serostatus were compiled together with the repertoire data. In a later genetic analysis, genome-wide SNP genotypes for about three fifths of the roughly 670 donors were used, and that subset was treated as a discovery cohort. Every discovery cohort repertoire had been produced on one sequencing platform. HLA typing covered class I and class II loci at four-digit resolution. Typing coverage varied by locus: roughly 629-640 donors for A, B, C, DRB1 and DQB1; around 560 for DQA1; over 600 for DPA1; around 450 for DPB1. Several DR-DQ haplotypes were treated as single units for association and clustering because of strong linkage in the cohort. Across approximately 400 genotyped donors of the cohort, an average of about 250,000 unique TCR beta nucleotide sequences per donor were sequenced, and roughly 20% of those sequences were non-productive. Broader findings and caveats from the paper: The earlier analysis of some 560 of the donors excluded some 15 rarely observed V segments, including chromosome 9 orphons, because counts were too low. Roughly uniform sequencing depth across donors was assumed in presence/absence analyses, although this assumption may not hold. Assigning TCR associations to individual alleles was difficult when HLA alleles, especially DR and DQ, strongly co-occurred. Compared with equally common non-associated chains, HLA-associated TCR beta chains in a later analysis were more clonally expanded and had lower generation probabilities. A total of about 150 TCR beta chains were listed by the study as associated with cytomegalovirus. Specific HLA alleles were associated with 15,000 to 20,000 TCR beta sequences at a false discovery rate of 0.05 in a later analysis. According to a later analysis, parvovirus B19, influenza, CMV and Epstein-Barr virus appeared linked to several top co-occurrence clusters. Correlated functional status among segregating V segments might reflect linkage disequilibrium, but an unknown experimental factor could not be ruled out. CMV serostatus was the only immune exposure information available for the cohort. An association between a missense DCLRE1C variant and V-gene and J-gene trimming of TCR beta chains was found in a later genetic analysis and replicated in an independent cohort. Only TCR beta chains were sequenced in this cohort, and the absence of alpha or paired-chain data limited detectable features. A few of the identified cytomegalovirus-associated TCR beta chains were confirmed in vitro to be specific for cytomegalovirus antigens. Because the 87-base-pair reads could not distinguish some IMGT-functional V segments, including TRBV6-2 and TRBV6-3, those segments were excluded. Because some donors lacked HLA typing at each locus, the association tests relied only on the typed subset. In an earlier analysis of around 500 of the donors, most TCR beta V segments appeared in productive rearrangements about 90% or about 30% of the time, broadly matching IMGT annotations. Most CMV-associated TCR beta chains appeared to be HLA-restricted in a later analysis, and the HLA associations seemed to be driven largely by CMV exposure. A further reported finding was that TCR beta sequences accurately predicted the HLA-A and HLA-B alleles for most subjects in the first cohort. According to the authors, the approach could potentially be generalized to other disease states and immunological phenotypes. According to a later analysis, TCR association rates differed among HLA loci, with DRB1 alleles showing the most associated TCRs and HLA-C alleles showing the fewest. In a later genetic analysis, fewer N-insertions in productive TCRs were reported among donors in an Asian-associated ancestry cluster than the 666-donor mean. Cytomegalovirus status was reported to be diagnosed by the classifier with high specificity and sensitivity in both the original and validation cohorts. A cluster of highly shared sequence variants was judged likely to be a technical artifact of the sequencing pipeline. Most TCR sequences were observed very rarely across donors, whereas some public TCRs were present in many individuals.

The cohort was made up of about 610 healthy bone marrow donors. All cohort members were sampled while nominally healthy, although unrecorded immune exposures were likely present. The donor was CMV seropositive and belonged to the group of 250 to 300 seropositive cohort members. A peripheral blood sample was provided by each donor, and peripheral blood mononuclear cells were used for TCR beta sequencing. Genomic DNA extraction from the blood cell samples was performed with the Qiagen DNeasy Blood Extraction Kit. This clone was detected a few times. What antigen it recognizes has not been identified. Within one base of it there is no much larger clone, and no base qualities were kept. From cysteine to phenylalanine, the CDR3 is 15 amino acids long. Of all the DNA, just the CDR3 is kept, 45 bases in frame from base 1. From V the trimming removes 3 bases and from J it removes 4 bases, while the gene matches leave 5 bases of the junction unaccounted for. CDR1 and CDR2, looked up from the germline V gene, are SGHRS and YFSETQ.

Library construction relied on the immunoSEQ multiplex PCR assay. For the multiplex PCR, a mixture combining 60 forward primers for TCR Vbeta segments and 13 reverse primers for TCR Jbeta segments was used. The CDR3 region of rearranged TCR beta genes was amplified from genomic DNA with a multiplex PCR assay. On the Illumina HiSeq System, the amplified TCR beta libraries were sequenced as 87-base-pair reads. Concerning the study's data processing: A later analysis tallied 75 million to 95 million unique TCR beta chains across the roughly 610 repertoires, and about 12 million of those chains were shared by two or more donors. A nearest-neighbor algorithm error-corrected the raw reads and collapsed the reads into unique sequences, merging closely related sequences to remove PCR and sequencing errors. Alignment of CDR3 sequences to IMGT reference sequences was used to assign V, D and J gene segments. For a sequence to be retained, a match of at least six nucleotides was required to both a V gene segment and a J gene segment. Rearrangements were classified as productive when the CDR3 lacked stop codons and remained in frame with V and J, and all other rearrangements were classified as non-productive. CDR3 was defined by IMGT convention, running from the second conserved V-encoded cysteine to the conserved J-encoded phenylalanine. The earlier analysis of approximately 590 of the donors excluded any sequence lacking an unambiguous match to a single V gene segment. An earlier analysis of about 600 of the donors called V segments functional above 56.7% productive rearrangements and segregating when the between-donor standard deviation exceeded 5%. A statistical classification framework was developed to diagnose cytomegalovirus status using the catalog of TCR beta chain sequences. V and J gene assignment, in a later analysis, came from comparing TCR nucleotide sequences with IMGT/GENE-DB human TR gene sequences. The TCRdist pipeline was used in a later analysis to assign CDR3 sequences and most-parsimonious VDJ recombination scenarios. In a later analysis, each TCR beta chain was defined by its CDR3 amino acid sequence together with its V-gene family, and reads without a unique V-gene family were excluded. To address suspected cross-contamination and a sequencing artifact, a later analysis removed approximately 590 highly shared, low-generation-probability nucleotide sequences. In a later analysis, a clonal expansion index was calculated for each public chain from normalized within-repertoire ranks of inferred template counts. Generation probabilities in a later analysis came from a VDJ recombination model fitted to out-of-frame rearrangements, and those results were checked against IGoR. A later analysis scored TCR-TCR, TCR-HLA and TCR-CMV co-occurrence with hypergeometric tests, applying a repertoire-size bias correction to TCR pairs. False discovery rates were estimated in a later analysis by permuting HLA or CMV assignments 20 times. In a later analysis, co-occurring TCRs were grouped using DBSCAN, with TCRdist sequence similarity added in when clustering inside HLA-allele-positive subsets. Co-occurrence clustering excluded repertoires with fewer than 30,000 or more than 120,000 public chains, plus five with anomalous nucleotide sharing. The clones in this table, taken by TCRdb from immuneACCESS, are in-frame only. Not every clone is retained; where verified, under half of the shortfall comes from an unresolved V gene, and the cause of the rest is unknown. V and J calls and clone size follow that table, whereas D and trimming were derived from the DNA. The sample has 100,000 to 150,000 clones on record, roughly 72% of them singletons. 4% of the sample lies in the top ten.

The sequenced material came from PBMCs. The receptor's source is a man aged 40-55 years in good health and CMV-seropositive. This receptor chain uses TRBV5-1 and TRBJ2-1, with 9 central nucleotides matching TRBD1. The CDR3: CASSWTGDDYNEQFF. The bases read TGCGCCAGCAGCTGGACAGGGGACGATTACAATGAGCAGTTCTTC.